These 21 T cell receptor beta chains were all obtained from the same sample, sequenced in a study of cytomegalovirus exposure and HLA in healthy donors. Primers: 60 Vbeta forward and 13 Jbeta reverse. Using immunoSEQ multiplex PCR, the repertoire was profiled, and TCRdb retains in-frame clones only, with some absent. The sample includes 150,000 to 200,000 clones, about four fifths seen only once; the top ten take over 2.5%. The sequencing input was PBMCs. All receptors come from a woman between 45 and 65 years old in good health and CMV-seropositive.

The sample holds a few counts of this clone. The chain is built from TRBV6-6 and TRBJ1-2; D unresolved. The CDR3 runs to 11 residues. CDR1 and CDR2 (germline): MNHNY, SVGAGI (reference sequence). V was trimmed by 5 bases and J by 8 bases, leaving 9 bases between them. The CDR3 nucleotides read TGTGCCAGCAGTCTTCAAAGCGGCTACACCTTC. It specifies CASSLQSGYTF.

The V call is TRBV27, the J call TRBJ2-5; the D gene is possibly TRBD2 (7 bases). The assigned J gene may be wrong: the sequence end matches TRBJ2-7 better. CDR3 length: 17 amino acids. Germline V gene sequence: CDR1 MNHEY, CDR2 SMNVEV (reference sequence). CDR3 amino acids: CASSLLRREGGFGEQYF. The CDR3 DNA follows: TGTGCCAGCAGTCTACTAAGGAGGGAGGGGGGGTTCGGCGAGCAGTACTTC.

CDR3 coding DNA: TGTGCCAGCCAAAGAGACAGGGGGCGGACTGAAAAACTGTTTTTT. Protein product: CASQRDRGRTEKLFF. V usage is TRBV2 and J usage is TRBJ1-4, with 10 bases fitting TRBD1. CDR3 length: 15 amino acids. V shed 8 bases, J shed 7 bases, and the junction held 10 bases outside the gene matches. Germline CDR1 SNHLY, CDR2 FYNNEI.

The CDR3 sequence: CASSGTGKRTGELFF. The CDR3 DNA follows: TGTGCCAGCAGTGGGACAGGGAAAAGGACCGGGGAGCTGTTTTTT. The rearrangement links TRBV2 to TRBJ2-2, with 8 bases matching TRBD1. The germline V gene has CDR1 SNHLY and CDR2 FYNNEI. V gave up 4 bases and J gave up 5 bases; unmatched junction bases: 6. This CDR3 region has 15 residues.

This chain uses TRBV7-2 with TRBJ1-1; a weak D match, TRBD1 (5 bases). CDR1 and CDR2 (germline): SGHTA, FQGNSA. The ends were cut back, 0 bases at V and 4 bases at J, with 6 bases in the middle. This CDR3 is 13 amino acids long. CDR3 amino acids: CASSLADSTEAFF. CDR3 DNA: TGTGCCAGCAGCTTAGCCGACAGCACTGAAGCTTTCTTT.

The CDR3 DNA reads TGTGCCAGCAGCTCCCAACTAGCGGGGGTACAAGAGACCCAGTACTTC. Translation: CASSSQLAGVQETQYF. The chain has TRBV7-6 and TRBJ2-5; 11 nucleotides line up with TRBD2. Looked up from germline, CDR1 is SGHVS and CDR2 is FNYEAQ. The V segment lost 4 bases and the J segment 2 bases; nucleotides outside the gene matches: 6. This CDR3 spans 16 amino acids.

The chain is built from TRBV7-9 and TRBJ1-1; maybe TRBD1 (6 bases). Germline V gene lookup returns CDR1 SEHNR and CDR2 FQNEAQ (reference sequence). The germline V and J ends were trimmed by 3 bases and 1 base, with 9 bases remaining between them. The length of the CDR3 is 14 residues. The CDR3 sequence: CASSLRGRNTEAFF. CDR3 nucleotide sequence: TGTGCCAGCAGCTTGCGGGGGCGGAACACTGAAGCTTTCTTT.

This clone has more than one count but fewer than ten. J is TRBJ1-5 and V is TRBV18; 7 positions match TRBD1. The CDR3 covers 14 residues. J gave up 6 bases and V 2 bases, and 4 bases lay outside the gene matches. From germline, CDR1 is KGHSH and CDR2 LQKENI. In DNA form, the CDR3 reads TGTGCCAGCTCACCAGACAGGGCATCTCAGCCCCAGCATTTT. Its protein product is CASSPDRASQPQHF.

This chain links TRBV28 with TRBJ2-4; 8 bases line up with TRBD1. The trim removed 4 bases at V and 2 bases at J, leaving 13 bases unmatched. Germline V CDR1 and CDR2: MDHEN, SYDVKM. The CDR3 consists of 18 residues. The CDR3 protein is CASSSLSFTGGSKNIQYF. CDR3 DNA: TGTGCCAGCAGTTCGCTATCATTTACAGGGGGGTCCAAAAACATTCAGTACTTC.

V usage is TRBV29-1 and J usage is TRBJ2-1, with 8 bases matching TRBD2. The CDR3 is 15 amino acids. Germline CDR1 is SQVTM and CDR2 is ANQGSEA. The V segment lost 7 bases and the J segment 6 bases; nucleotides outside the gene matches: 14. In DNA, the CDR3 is TGCAGCGCCCTGGGGCGGGGGGCCGATTTCAATGAGCAGTTCTTC. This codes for CSALGRGADFNEQFF.

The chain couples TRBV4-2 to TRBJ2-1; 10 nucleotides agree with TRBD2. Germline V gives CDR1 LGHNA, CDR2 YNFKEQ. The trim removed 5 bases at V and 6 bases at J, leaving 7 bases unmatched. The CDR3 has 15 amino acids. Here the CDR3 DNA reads TGTGCCAGCAGCTTGCCTCTAGCGGGGGTCAATGAGCAGTTCTTC. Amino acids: CASSLPLAGVNEQFF.

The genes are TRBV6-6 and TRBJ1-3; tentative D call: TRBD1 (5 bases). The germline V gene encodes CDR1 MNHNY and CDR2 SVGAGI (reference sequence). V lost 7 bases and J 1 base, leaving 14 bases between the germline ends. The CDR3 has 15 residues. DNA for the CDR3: TGTGCCAGCACCCTGACAGAAGCTTCTGGAAACACCATATATTTT. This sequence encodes CASTLTEASGNTIYF.

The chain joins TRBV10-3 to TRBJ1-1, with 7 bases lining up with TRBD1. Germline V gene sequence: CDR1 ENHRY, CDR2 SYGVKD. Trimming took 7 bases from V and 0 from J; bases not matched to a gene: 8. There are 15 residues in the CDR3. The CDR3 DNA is TGTGCCATCACTCCAACCGGGACAGTGAACACTGAAGCTTTCTTT. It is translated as CAITPTGTVNTEAFF.

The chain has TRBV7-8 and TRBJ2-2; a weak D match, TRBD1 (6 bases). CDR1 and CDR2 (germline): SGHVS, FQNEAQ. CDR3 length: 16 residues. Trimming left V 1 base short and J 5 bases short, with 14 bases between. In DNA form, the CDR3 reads TGTGCCAGCAGCTTAGTAAGCCAGGGGCGGACCGGGGAGCTGTTTTTT. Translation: CASSLVSQGRTGELFF. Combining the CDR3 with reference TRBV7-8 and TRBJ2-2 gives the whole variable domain GAGVSQSPRYKVAKRGQDVALRCDPISGHVSLFWYQQALGQGPEFLTYFQNEAQLDKSGLPSDRFFAERPEGSVSTLKIQRTQQEDSAVYLCASSLVSQGRTGELFFGEGSRLTVL.

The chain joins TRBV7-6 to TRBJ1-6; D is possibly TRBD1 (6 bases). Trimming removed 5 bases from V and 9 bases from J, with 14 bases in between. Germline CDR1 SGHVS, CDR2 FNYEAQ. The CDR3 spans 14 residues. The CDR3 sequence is CASSPGQGSSPLHF. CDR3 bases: TGTGCCAGCAGCCCGGGACAAGGGAGTTCACCCCTCCACTTT. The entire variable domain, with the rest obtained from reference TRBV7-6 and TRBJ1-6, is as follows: GAGVSQSPRYKVTKRGQDVALRCDPISGHVSLYWYRQALGQGPEFLTYFNYEAQQDKSGLPNDRFSAERPEGSISTLTIQRTEQRDSAMYRCASSPGQGSSPLHFGNGTRLTVT.

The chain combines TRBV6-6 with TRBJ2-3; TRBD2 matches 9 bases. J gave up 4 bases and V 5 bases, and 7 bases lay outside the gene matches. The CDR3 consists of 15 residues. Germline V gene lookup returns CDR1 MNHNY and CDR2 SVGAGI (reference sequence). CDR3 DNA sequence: TGTGCCAGCAGTCCTGGGACTAGCTACGCAGATACGCAGTATTTT. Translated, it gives CASSPGTSYADTQYF.

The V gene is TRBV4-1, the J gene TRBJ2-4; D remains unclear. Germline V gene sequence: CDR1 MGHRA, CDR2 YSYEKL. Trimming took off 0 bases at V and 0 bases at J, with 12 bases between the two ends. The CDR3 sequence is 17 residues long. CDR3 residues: CASSQENLELAKNIQYF. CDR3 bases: TGCGCCAGCAGCCAAGAAAATTTAGAACTAGCCAAAAACATTCAGTACTTC.

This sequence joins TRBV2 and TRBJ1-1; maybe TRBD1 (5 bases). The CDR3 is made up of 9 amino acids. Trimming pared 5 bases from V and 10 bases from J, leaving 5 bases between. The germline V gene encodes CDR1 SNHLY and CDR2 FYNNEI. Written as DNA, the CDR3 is TGTGCCAGCAGTCAGGGAGCTTTCTTT. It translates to CASSQGAFF. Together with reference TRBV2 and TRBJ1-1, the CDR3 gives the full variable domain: EPEVTQTPSHQVTQMGQEVILRCVPISNHLYFYWYRQILGQKVEFLVSFYNNEISEKSEIFDDQFSVERPDGSNFTLKIRSTKLEDSAMYFCASSQGAFFGQGTRLTVV.

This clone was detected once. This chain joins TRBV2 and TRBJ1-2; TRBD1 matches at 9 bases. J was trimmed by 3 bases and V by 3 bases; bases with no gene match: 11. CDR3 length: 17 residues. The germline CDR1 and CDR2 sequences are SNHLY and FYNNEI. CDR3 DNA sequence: TGTGCCAGCAGTGACGGTCCTACAGGGGGCACGGACTATGGCTACACCTTC. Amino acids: CASSDGPTGGTDYGYTF.

The CDR3 loop is CASSSGQGATNEKLFF. The CDR3 DNA reads as TGCGCCAGCAGCTCTGGACAGGGGGCAACTAATGAAAAACTGTTTTTT. The rearrangement links TRBV5-1 to TRBJ1-4, with 10 bases that match TRBD1. CDR1 and CDR2 from the germline V gene are SGHRS and YFSETQ. The J segment lost 0 bases and the V segment lost 3 bases, leaving 2 bases of the junction unmatched. The CDR3 covers 16 residues. Full variable domain (missing parts from reference TRBV5-1 and TRBJ1-4): KAGVTQTPRYLIKTRGQQVTLSCSPISGHRSVSWYQQTPGQGLQFLFEYFSETQRNKGNFPGRFSGRQFSNSRSEMNVSTLELGDSALYLCASSSGQGATNEKLFFGSGTQLSVL.

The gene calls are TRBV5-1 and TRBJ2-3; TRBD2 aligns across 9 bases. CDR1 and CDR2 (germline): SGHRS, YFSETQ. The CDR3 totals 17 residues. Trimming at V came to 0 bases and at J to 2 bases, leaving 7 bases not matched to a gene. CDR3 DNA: TGCGCCAGCAGCTTGGGAAGTAGCGGGGGAAACACAGATACGCAGTATTTT. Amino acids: CASSLGSSGGNTDTQYF.